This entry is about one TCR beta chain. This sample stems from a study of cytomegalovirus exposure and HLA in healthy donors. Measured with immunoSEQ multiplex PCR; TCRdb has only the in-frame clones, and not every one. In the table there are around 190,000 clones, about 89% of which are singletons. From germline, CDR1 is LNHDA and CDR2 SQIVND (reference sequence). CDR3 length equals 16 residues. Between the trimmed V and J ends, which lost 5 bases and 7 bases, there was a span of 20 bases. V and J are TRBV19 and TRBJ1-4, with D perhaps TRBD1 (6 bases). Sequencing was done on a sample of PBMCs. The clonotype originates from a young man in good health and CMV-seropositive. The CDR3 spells CASSFGTLRGAEKLFF. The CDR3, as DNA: TGTGCCAGTAGTTTCGGGACTCTCCGGGGGGCTGAAAAACTGTTTTTT. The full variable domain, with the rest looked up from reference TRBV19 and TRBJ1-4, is DGGITQSPKYLFRKEGQNVTLSCEQNLNHDAMYWYRQDPGQGLRLIYYSQIVNDFQKGDIAEGYSVSREKKESFPLTVTSAQKNPTAFYLCASSFGTLRGAEKLFFGSGTQLSVL.